This T cell receptor beta chain was identified during a study of blood T cell repertoires in COVID-19. The germline V gene encodes CDR1 SQVTM and CDR2 ANQGSEA. The CDR3 is made up of 12 amino acids. Trimming stripped 3 bases from V and 12 bases from J, with 17 bases between. In the original analysis: Estimated nucleated cell counts came from reference gene primer amplification. Method: immunoSEQ multiplex PCR; TCRdb's copy keeps in-frame clones and lacks some. Clone size and the V and J calls come from that table; the DNA yielded D and trimming. The data contain some 220,000 clones, roughly 81% of them singletons.

The sample consisted of peripheral blood. The rearrangement links TRBV29-1 to TRBJ1-1, with D maybe TRBD1 (6 bases). This TCR was recovered from a man aged 50 or older with acute or convalescent COVID-19. Here the CDR3 DNA reads TGCAGCGTTGAGGCTACCAGGGGTGGAACTTTCTTT. Amino acid sequence: CSVEATRGGTFF.